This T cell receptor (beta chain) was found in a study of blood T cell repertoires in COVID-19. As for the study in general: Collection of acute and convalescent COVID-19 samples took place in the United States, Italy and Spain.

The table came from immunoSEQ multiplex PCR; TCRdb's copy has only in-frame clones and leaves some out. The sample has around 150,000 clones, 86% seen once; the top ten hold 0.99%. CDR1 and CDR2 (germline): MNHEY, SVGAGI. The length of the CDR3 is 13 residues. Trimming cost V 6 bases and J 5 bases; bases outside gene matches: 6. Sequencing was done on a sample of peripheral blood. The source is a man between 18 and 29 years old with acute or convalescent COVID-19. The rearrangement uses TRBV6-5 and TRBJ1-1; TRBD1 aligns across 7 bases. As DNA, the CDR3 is TGTGCCAGCAGAATGACAGGGAGAACTGAAGCTTTCTTT. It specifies CASRMTGRTEAFF.